The 8 T cell receptor beta chains presented below share a single source sample, sequenced in a study of blood T cell repertoires in COVID-19. Method: immunoSEQ multiplex PCR; TCRdb's copy keeps in-frame clones and lacks some. The sample records roughly 150,000 clones, about 78% being singletons. Sequencing was done on a sample of peripheral blood. These receptors originate from a man in his 60s who had recovered from COVID-19.

This chain connects TRBV5-5 to TRBJ1-2; no clear D gene. The V and J ends lost 0 bases and 0 bases respectively, with 12 bases between them. Germline V gene lookup returns CDR1 SGHKS and CDR2 YYEKEE (reference sequence). The CDR3 has 16 amino acids. CDR3 loop: CASSLDSSPPNYGYTF. In DNA form, the CDR3 reads TGTGCCAGCAGCTTGGACTCGAGTCCTCCTAACTATGGCTACACCTTC.

The chain uses TRBV6-5 and TRBJ2-3; TRBD2 might be the D (6 bases). The germline V and J ends were trimmed by 5 bases and 4 bases, with 16 bases remaining between them. The CDR3 has 15 residues. Germline CDR1 reads MNHEY; CDR2 reads SVGAGI. The CDR3 here is CASSRRGSRSDTQYF. The CDR3 nucleotides are TGTGCCAGCAGTCGACGGGGGAGTCGGTCAGATACGCAGTATTTT.

This clone was seen a few times. Here the CDR3 reads CASSFETSGSYEQYF. The CDR3 DNA sequence: TGTGCCAGCAGTTTTGAGACTAGCGGTTCTTACGAGCAGTACTTC. The chain joins TRBV27 to TRBJ2-7; the match to TRBD2 covers 9 bases. The CDR3 is made up of 15 amino acids. Germline CDR1 is MNHEY and CDR2 is SMNVEV (reference sequence). V trimming: 3 bases; J trimming: 4 bases; junction bases outside the gene matches: 7.

This clone has more than one count but fewer than ten. The rearrangement uses TRBV19 and TRBJ2-2; 10 bases fit TRBD1. The CDR3 contains 16 residues. Germline V lookup: CDR1 LNHDA, CDR2 SQIVND (reference sequence). J was trimmed by 5 bases and V by 7 bases; bases with no gene match: 10. This CDR3 reads CASTRDRGAGTGELFF. Here the CDR3 DNA reads TGTGCCAGTACCCGGGACAGGGGCGCGGGAACCGGGGAGCTGTTTTTT.

This chain links TRBV13 with TRBJ2-5, with TRBD2 matching 11 bases. CDR3 length: 17 residues. V dropped 0 bases and J dropped 4; count of bases not matched to a gene: 7. CDR1 is PRHDT, CDR2 FYEKMQ, per germline (reference sequence). The CDR3 nucleotides read TGTGCCAGCAGCTTAGGGCTAGCGGGGGGCCGGCGAGAGACCCAGTACTTC. Amino acid sequence: CASSLGLAGGRRETQYF.

This clone was counted a few times. The chain recombines TRBV14 with TRBJ2-1; TRBD1 aligns across 7 bases. The V gene's germline CDR1 is SGHDN and CDR2 FVKESK. This CDR3 contains 18 residues. Germline trimming cut 0 bases from V and 3 bases from J; bases unmatched to any gene: 11. The CDR3 protein is CASSQEAGGSSLYNEQFF. CDR3 nucleotides: TGTGCCAGCAGCCAAGAGGCAGGGGGTTCTTCCCTCTACAATGAGCAGTTCTTC.

This chain joins TRBV9 and TRBJ2-3; maybe TRBD2 (6 bases). The germline V gene encodes CDR1 SGDLS and CDR2 YYNGEE. The CDR3 runs 15 residues. Deletions cut 5 bases from V and 2 bases from J, with 15 bases between. CDR3 residues: CASSGAGQITDTQYF. CDR3 bases: TGTGCCAGCAGTGGGGCGGGGCAGATCACAGATACGCAGTATTTT.

This clone was recorded a few times. CDR3 residues: CATSDTGGPFNEQFF. CDR3 DNA: TGTGCCACCAGTGATACAGGGGGCCCCTTCAATGAGCAGTTCTTC. The chain links TRBV24-1 to TRBJ2-1, with TRBD1 matching 9 bases. The CDR3 is 15 amino acids. Trimming removed 3 bases from V and 6 bases from J; junction bases left unmatched: 5. Germline loops: CDR1 KGHDR, CDR2 SFDVKD.